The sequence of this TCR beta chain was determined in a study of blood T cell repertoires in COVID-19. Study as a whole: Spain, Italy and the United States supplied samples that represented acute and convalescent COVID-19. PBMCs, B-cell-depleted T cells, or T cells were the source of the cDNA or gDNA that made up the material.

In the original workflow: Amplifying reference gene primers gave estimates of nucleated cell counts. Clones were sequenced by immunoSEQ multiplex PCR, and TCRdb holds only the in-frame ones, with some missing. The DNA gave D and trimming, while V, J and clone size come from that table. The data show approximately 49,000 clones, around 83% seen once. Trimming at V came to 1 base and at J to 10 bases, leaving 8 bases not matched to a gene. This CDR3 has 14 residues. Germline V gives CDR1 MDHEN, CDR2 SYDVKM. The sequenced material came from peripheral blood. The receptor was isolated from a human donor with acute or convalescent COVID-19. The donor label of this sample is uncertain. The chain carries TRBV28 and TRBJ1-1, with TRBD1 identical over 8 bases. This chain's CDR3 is CASSLSGGGQRAFF. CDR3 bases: TGTGCCAGCAGTTTATCAGGGGGCGGACAAAGAGCTTTCTTT.